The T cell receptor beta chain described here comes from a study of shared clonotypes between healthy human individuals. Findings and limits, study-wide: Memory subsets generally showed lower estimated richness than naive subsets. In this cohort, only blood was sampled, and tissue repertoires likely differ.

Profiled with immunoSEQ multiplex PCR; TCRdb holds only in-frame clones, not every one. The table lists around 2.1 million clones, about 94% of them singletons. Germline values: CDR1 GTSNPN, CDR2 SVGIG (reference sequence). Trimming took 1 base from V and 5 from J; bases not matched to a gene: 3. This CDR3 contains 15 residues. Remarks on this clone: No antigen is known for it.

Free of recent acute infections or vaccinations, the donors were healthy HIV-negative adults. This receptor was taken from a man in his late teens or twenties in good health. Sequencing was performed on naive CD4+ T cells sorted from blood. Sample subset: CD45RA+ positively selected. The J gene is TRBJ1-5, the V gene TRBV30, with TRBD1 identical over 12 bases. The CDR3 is CAWSEGQGAYQPQHF. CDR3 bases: TGTGCCTGGAGTGAGGGACAGGGGGCTTATCAGCCCCAGCATTTT.